A single sample is the source of the 28 T cell receptor beta chains below, sequenced in a study of cytomegalovirus exposure and HLA in healthy donors. PCR employed 60 Vbeta and 13 Jbeta primers. Produced via immunoSEQ multiplex PCR; TCRdb's table is partial and in-frame only. The table includes 190,000 or so clones, under 90% detected once. The material sequenced was PBMCs. These receptors were taken from a boy aged 2-9 years in good health and CMV-seronegative.

The chain links TRBV4-3 to TRBJ2-5, with unresolved D. V gave up 4 bases and J gave up 0 bases, with 18 bases separating them. Germline CDR1 LGHNA, CDR2 YSLEER. The CDR3 is 17 residues long. In DNA form, the CDR3 reads TGCGCCAGCAGCCGCCTCCCAGGTAGTGGGTACCAAGAGACCCAGTACTTC. It is translated as CASSRLPGSGYQETQYF.

This chain links TRBV2 with TRBJ1-2, with a possible D match to TRBD1 (5 bases). Germline CDR1 and CDR2: SNHLY and FYNNEI. Trimming cost V 6 bases and J 5 bases, with 28 bases left between them. The CDR3 runs to 18 residues. CDR3 nucleotides: TGTGCCAGCAGAACTCGGTTAGGGGCCATCGGCTACCTATATGGCTACACCTTC. This sequence encodes CASRTRLGAIGYLYGYTF.

The V call is TRBV5-4, the J call TRBJ1-1, with a tentative D call TRBD1 (5 bases). Germline CDR1 and CDR2: SGHNT and YYREEE (reference sequence). The CDR3 is 15 residues long. Trimming cost V 3 bases and J 0 bases, with 12 bases left between them. The CDR3 DNA sequence: TGTGCCAGCAGCTCTCCGGGACTCATGAACACTGAAGCTTTCTTT. It translates to CASSSPGLMNTEAFF.

The gene calls are TRBV5-5 and TRBJ2-7; TRBD1 is a possible D gene (6 bases). CDR3 length equals 14 residues. Trimming removed 0 bases at V and 3 bases at J, with 10 bases between. The germline CDR1 and CDR2 sequences are SGHKS and YYEKEE (reference sequence). CDR3 bases: TGTGCCAGCAGCTTGGCCCCAGGGGACTACGAGCAGTACTTC. It yields the protein CASSLAPGDYEQYF.

This chain connects TRBV4-2 to TRBJ1-2; no reliable D call. The CDR3 consists of 16 residues. V lost 1 base to trimming and J lost 8 bases, with 20 bases between them. Germline V gene lookup returns CDR1 LGHNA and CDR2 YNFKEQ. The CDR3 region has the DNA TGTGCCAGCAGCCAAGTCGTCGGAATGTTACCGGGAGGCTACACCTTC. Amino acid sequence: CASSQVVGMLPGGYTF.

J is TRBJ2-5 and V is TRBV4-1, with 7 bases lining up with TRBD1. With V trimmed by 2 bases and J by 1 base, 1 base remained unmatched. The CDR3 is made up of 14 amino acids. Germline loops: CDR1 MGHRA, CDR2 YSYEKL. The CDR3 sequence: CASSQHRGQETQYF. The CDR3 DNA reads as TGCGCCAGCAGCCAACACAGGGGCCAAGAGACCCAGTACTTC.

The chain employs TRBV28 and TRBJ2-4, with D perhaps matching TRBD1 (5 bases). The V gene lost 7 bases and the J gene lost 0 bases, with 13 bases spanning the gap. The germline V gene has CDR1 MDHEN and CDR2 SYDVKM. This CDR3 comprises 15 residues. CDR3 in DNA: TGTGCCAGCACCCGAACCCAGGGAGCCAAAAACATTCAGTACTTC. Its translation is CASTRTQGAKNIQYF. Variable domain in full (rest from reference TRBV28 and TRBJ2-4): DVKVTQSSRYLVKRTGEKVFLECVQDMDHENMFWYRQDPGLGLRLIYFSYDVKMKEKGDIPEGYSVSREKKERFSLILESASTNQTSMYLCASTRTQGAKNIQYFGAGTRLSVL.

This clone appeared a single time. The chain links TRBV19 to TRBJ2-7; 7 bases line up with TRBD2. This CDR3 spans 14 amino acids. The J segment lost 0 bases and the V segment lost 5 bases, leaving 4 bases of the junction unmatched. Germline CDR1 and CDR2: LNHDA and SQIVND (reference sequence). This CDR3 reads CASSWDYLSYEQYF. The DNA of the CDR3 is TGTGCCAGTAGTTGGGACTACCTCTCCTACGAGCAGTACTTC.

The chain is built from TRBV6-5 and TRBJ2-7; D is uncertain. The germline V and J ends were trimmed by 0 bases and 0 bases, with 6 bases remaining between them. CDR3 size: 14 residues. CDR1 MNHEY and CDR2 SVGAGI come from the germline V gene. Here the CDR3 reads CASSYSWSSYEQYF. For the CDR3, the DNA is TGTGCCAGCAGTTACTCATGGAGCTCCTACGAGCAGTACTTC.

This sequence joins TRBV7-3 and TRBJ1-5; D remains ambiguous. CDR1 SGHTA and CDR2 FQGTGA come from the germline V gene. This CDR3 comprises 21 residues. V shed 6 bases and J shed 2 bases, with 32 bases lying between them. CDR3 bases: TGTGCCAGCAGATACCTCAGGCTTAAGGGAGGGAGGGTGGGAGGCAATCAGCCCCAGCATTTT. Translating it yields CASRYLRLKGGRVGGNQPQHF.

This clone is a singleton in its sample. This chain joins TRBV7-2 and TRBJ2-7; a weak D match, TRBD1 (5 bases). CDR1 is SGHTA and CDR2 is FQGNSA in the germline V gene. CDR3 length: 13 residues. Trimming removed 3 bases at V and 2 bases at J, with 8 bases between. The CDR3 spells CASSFRATYEQYF. CDR3 DNA sequence: TGTGCCAGCAGCTTCAGGGCCACCTACGAGCAGTACTTC.

This clone was detected only once. The chain uses TRBV29-1 and TRBJ2-7; D is ambiguous. The germline CDR1 and CDR2 sequences are SQVTM and ANQGSEA. V shed 0 bases and J shed 3 bases, with 6 bases lying between them. The CDR3 covers 12 residues. DNA for the CDR3: TGCAGCGTTGAAGATAGCATCTACGAGCAGTACTTC. Protein sequence: CSVEDSIYEQYF.

In its sample, this clone was seen a few times. This chain links TRBV5-1 with TRBJ1-5, with a possible D match to TRBD1 (5 bases). Germline V gene lookup returns CDR1 SGHRS and CDR2 YFSETQ. This CDR3 spans 14 amino acids. The germline V and J ends were trimmed by 2 bases and 6 bases, with 12 bases remaining between them. CDR3 loop: CASSFERGGQPQHF. The CDR3 DNA follows: TGCGCCAGCAGCTTCGAGCGGGGGGGTCAGCCCCAGCATTTT.

The chain carries TRBV30 and TRBJ1-5; D uncertain. CDR1 and CDR2 from the germline V gene are GTSNPN and SVGIG (reference sequence). Trimming took off 1 base at V and 9 bases at J, with 13 bases between the two ends. The CDR3 extends over 13 amino acids. The CDR3, as DNA: TGTGCCTGGAGTGAGACCGACCGGGGGCCCCAGCATTTT. Translating it yields CAWSETDRGPQHF.

The CDR3 bases are TGTGCCAGCGGGTTCTCCCCAGGGGGAGGTCAGCCCCAGCATTTT. Translated, it gives CASGFSPGGGQPQHF. V is TRBV27 and J is TRBJ1-5, with 7 bases lining up with TRBD1. Unmatched junction bases numbered 13, after V lost 8 bases and J lost 6 bases. The germline gives CDR1 MNHEY, CDR2 SMNVEV (reference sequence). The CDR3 loop spans 15 amino acids.

In its sample, this clone was seen once. This chain connects TRBV19 to TRBJ1-3; D remains unclear. The germline V gene has CDR1 LNHDA and CDR2 SQIVND (reference sequence). V was clipped by 5 bases and J by 0 bases, with 11 bases between them. This CDR3 spans 15 amino acids. CDR3 coding DNA: TGTGCCAGTAGTTTTACGCTATTCTCTGGAAACACCATATATTTT. This gives the protein CASSFTLFSGNTIYF.

This clone was detected only a few times. This chain joins TRBV7-9 and TRBJ2-1, with a possible D match to TRBD1 (5 bases). V lost 0 bases to trimming and J lost 0 bases, with 9 bases between them. The length of the CDR3 is 16 residues. CDR1 is SEHNR, CDR2 FQNEAQ, per germline (reference sequence). In DNA form, the CDR3 reads TGTGCCAGCAGCTTAGCGGGGCTCAACTCCTACAATGAGCAGTTCTTC. Translated: CASSLAGLNSYNEQFF.

The chain is built from TRBV9 and TRBJ2-1; 10 bases line up with TRBD2. This CDR3 spans 18 amino acids. With 4 bases clipped from V and 0 bases from J, the junction kept 10 bases outside the gene matches. Germline lookup yields CDR1 SGDLS and CDR2 YYNGEE. The CDR3 here is CASSPSPQRGGSYNEQFF. The CDR3 nucleotides read TGTGCCAGCAGCCCCTCCCCCCAGCGGGGGGGCTCCTACAATGAGCAGTTCTTC.

Concerning this clone itself: This sample includes further DNA sequences coding for the same CDR3. This chain uses TRBV7-2 with TRBJ2-5; D is undetermined. Looked up from germline, CDR1 is SGHTA and CDR2 is FQGNSA. Trimming took off 5 bases at V and 2 bases at J, with 9 bases between the two ends. This CDR3 comprises 13 residues. The CDR3 bases are TGTGCCAGCAGCCCTGGCCTGCAAGAGACCCAGTACTTC. It specifies CASSPGLQETQYF.

This chain uses TRBV10-3 with TRBJ1-2; tentatively, D is TRBD1 (6 bases). Trimming removed 10 bases at V and 3 bases at J, with 21 bases between. Germline V lookup: CDR1 ENHRY, CDR2 SYGVKD. This CDR3 has 15 amino acids. CDR3 coding DNA: TGTGCCACCGCGGTGGACCAGGGGATCGACTATGGCTACACCTTC. Translation gives CATAVDQGIDYGYTF.

For the CDR3, the DNA is TGTGCCAGCAGCCTTTCCGGGACTAGCGGAGGCAATGAGCAGTTCTTC. Encoded protein: CASSLSGTSGGNEQFF. J is TRBJ2-1 and V is TRBV14, with 11 bases fitting TRBD2. Germline CDR1 SGHDN, CDR2 FVKESK. The CDR3 is 16 residues long. V shed 4 bases, J shed 6 bases, and the junction held 8 bases outside the gene matches.

V and J are TRBV4-3 and TRBJ2-1, with D uncertain. The V gene's germline CDR1 is LGHNA and CDR2 YSLEER. The CDR3 is 16 amino acids. Trimming pared 0 bases from V and 0 bases from J, leaving 9 bases between. The CDR3 loop is CASSQESPSSYNEQFF. CDR3 bases: TGCGCCAGCAGCCAAGAAAGCCCTAGCTCCTACAATGAGCAGTTCTTC.

The chain recombines TRBV7-2 with TRBJ2-3; no clear D. V was shortened by 3 bases and J by 6 bases, with 4 bases between the two germline ends. The CDR3 length is 11 residues. Germline assignment: CDR1 SGHTA and CDR2 FQGNSA. CDR3 in DNA: TGTGCCAGCAGCTTCTCCGATACGCAGTATTTT. It yields the protein CASSFSDTQYF.

The chain joins TRBV19 to TRBJ1-2; tentative D call: TRBD1 (5 bases). CDR3 size: 13 residues. The germline gives CDR1 LNHDA, CDR2 SQIVND (reference sequence). V gave up 3 bases and J gave up 5 bases, with 10 bases separating them. The CDR3 DNA reads as TGTGCCAGTAGTATGTCCGGGACTTATGGCTACACCTTC. Its translation is CASSMSGTYGYTF.

This chain uses TRBV2 with TRBJ1-1, with 8 positions matching TRBD1. The CDR3 length is 13 residues. Germline values: CDR1 SNHLY, CDR2 FYNNEI. Trimming cost V 5 bases and J 9 bases; bases outside gene matches: 8. Written as DNA, the CDR3 is TGTGCCAGCAGTCCCGGGACAGGCGACAAAGCTTTCTTT. Translated: CASSPGTGDKAFF.

The chain's CDR3 is CSVEVQGRGEKLFF. The CDR3 coding sequence is TGCAGCGTTGAAGTGCAGGGGCGCGGTGAAAAACTGTTTTTT. The chain links TRBV29-1 to TRBJ1-4; the D gene is possibly TRBD1 (6 bases). Germline V CDR1 and CDR2: SQVTM, ANQGSEA. The V end was cut by 1 base, the J end by 7 bases, with 13 bases between. The length of the CDR3 is 14 residues.

The J gene is TRBJ2-2, the V gene TRBV2; D not certain. Germline V lookup: CDR1 SNHLY, CDR2 FYNNEI. The CDR3 length is 15 residues. Deletions cut 0 bases from V and 2 bases from J, with 7 bases between. The CDR3 DNA sequence: TGTGCCAGCAGTGAAGCCAGGAAAAACACCGGGGAGCTGTTTTTT. Translation gives CASSEARKNTGELFF.

This chain uses TRBV5-6 with TRBJ1-3; D is perhaps TRBD1 (5 bases). The CDR3 has 15 residues. In germline, CDR1 is SGHDT, CDR2 YYEEEE. The ends were cut back, 3 bases at V and 3 bases at J, with 13 bases in the middle. The CDR3 DNA reads TGTGCCAGCAGCTCTTCAGGGCTGAATGGAAACACCATATATTTT. Its protein product is CASSSSGLNGNTIYF.